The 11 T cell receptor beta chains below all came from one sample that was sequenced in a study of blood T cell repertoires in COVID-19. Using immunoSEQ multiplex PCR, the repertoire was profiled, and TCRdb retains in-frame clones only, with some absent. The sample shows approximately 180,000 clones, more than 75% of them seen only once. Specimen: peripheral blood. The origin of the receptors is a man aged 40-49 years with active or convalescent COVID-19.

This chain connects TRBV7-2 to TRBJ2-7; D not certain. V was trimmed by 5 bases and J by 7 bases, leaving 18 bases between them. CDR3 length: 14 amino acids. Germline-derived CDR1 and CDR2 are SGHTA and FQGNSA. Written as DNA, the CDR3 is TGTGCCAGCAGCCCTCGGAGCTCTCTTGGGGAGCAGTACTTC. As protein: CASSPRSSLGEQYF.

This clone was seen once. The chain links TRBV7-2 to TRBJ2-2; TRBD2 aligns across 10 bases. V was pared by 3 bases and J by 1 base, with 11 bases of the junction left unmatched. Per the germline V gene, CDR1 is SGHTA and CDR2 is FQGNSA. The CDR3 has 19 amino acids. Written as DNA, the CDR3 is TGTGCCAGCAGCTTTTGGACTAGCGGACCCGGGGGGAACACCGGGGAGCTGTTTTTT. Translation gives CASSFWTSGPGGNTGELFF.

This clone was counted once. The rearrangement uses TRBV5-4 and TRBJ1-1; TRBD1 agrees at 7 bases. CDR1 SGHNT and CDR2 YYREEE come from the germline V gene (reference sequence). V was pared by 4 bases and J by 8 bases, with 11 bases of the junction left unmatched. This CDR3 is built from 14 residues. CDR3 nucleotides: TGTGCCAGCAGCAGTATCGGAGGGGGCTCAGAAGCTTTCTTT. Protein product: CASSSIGGGSEAFF. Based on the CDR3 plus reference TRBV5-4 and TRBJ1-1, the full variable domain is ETGVTQSPTHLIKTRGQQVTLRCSSQSGHNTVSWYQQALGQGPQFIFQYYREEENGRGNFPPRFSGLQFPNYSSELNVNALELDDSALYLCASSSIGGGSEAFFGQGTRLTVV.

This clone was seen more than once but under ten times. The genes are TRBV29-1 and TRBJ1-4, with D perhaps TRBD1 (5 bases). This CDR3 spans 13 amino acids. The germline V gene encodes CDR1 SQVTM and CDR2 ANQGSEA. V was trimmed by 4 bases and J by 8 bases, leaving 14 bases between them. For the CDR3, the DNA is TGCAGCGTTGTGGGCAGGGCTGGGGAAAAACTGTTTTTT. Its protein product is CSVVGRAGEKLFF. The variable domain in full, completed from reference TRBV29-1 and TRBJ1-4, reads SAVISQKPSRDICQRGTSLTIQCQVDSQVTMMFWYRQQPGQSLTLIATANQGSEATYESGFVIDKFPISRPNLTFSTLTVSNMSPEDSSIYLCSVVGRAGEKLFFGSGTQLSVL.

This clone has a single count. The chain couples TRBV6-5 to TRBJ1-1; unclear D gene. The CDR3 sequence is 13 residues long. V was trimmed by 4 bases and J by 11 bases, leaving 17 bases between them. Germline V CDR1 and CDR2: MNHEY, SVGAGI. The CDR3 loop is CASSFSSPGRAFF. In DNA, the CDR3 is TGTGCCAGCAGTTTCAGCTCCCCCGGGAGGGCTTTCTTT.

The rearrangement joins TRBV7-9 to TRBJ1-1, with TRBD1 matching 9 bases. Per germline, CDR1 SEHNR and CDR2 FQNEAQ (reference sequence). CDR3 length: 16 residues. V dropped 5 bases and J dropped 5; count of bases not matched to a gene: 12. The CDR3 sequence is CASSDRDRVFSTEAFF. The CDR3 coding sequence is TGTGCCAGCAGCGACCGGGACAGGGTCTTTTCAACTGAAGCTTTCTTT.

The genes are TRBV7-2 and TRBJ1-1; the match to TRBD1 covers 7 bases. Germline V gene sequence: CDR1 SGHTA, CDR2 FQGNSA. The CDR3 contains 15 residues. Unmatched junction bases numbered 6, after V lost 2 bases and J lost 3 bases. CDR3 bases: TGTGCCAGCAGCTTACGATTAACAGGGGACACTGAAGCTTTCTTT. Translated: CASSLRLTGDTEAFF.

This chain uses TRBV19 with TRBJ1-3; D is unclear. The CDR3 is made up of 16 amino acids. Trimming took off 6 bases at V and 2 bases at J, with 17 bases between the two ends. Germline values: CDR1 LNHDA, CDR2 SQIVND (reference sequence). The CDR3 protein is CASRDRPKTTGNTIYF. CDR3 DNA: TGTGCCAGTAGGGACCGACCTAAGACTACTGGAAACACCATATATTTT.

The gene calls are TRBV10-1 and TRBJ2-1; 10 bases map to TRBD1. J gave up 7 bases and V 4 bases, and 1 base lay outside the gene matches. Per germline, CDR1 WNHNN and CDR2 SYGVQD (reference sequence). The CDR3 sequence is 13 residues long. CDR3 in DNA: TGCGCCAGCAGTGGGACAGGGGGGAATGAGCAGTTCTTC. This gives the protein CASSGTGGNEQFF.

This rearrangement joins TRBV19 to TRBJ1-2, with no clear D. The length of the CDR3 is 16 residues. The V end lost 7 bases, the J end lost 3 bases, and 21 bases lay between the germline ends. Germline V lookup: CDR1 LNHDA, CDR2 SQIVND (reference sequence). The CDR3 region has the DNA TGTGCCAGTACGTATTGGGCGGGAATCAACGACTATGGCTACACCTTC. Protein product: CASTYWAGINDYGYTF.

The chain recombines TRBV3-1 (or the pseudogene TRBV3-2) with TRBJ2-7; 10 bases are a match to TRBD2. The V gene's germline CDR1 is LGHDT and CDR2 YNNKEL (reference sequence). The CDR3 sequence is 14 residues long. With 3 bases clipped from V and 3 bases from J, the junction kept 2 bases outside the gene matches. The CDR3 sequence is CASSQGTSDYEQYF. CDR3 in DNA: TGTGCCAGCAGCCAGGGGACTAGCGACTACGAGCAGTACTTC.